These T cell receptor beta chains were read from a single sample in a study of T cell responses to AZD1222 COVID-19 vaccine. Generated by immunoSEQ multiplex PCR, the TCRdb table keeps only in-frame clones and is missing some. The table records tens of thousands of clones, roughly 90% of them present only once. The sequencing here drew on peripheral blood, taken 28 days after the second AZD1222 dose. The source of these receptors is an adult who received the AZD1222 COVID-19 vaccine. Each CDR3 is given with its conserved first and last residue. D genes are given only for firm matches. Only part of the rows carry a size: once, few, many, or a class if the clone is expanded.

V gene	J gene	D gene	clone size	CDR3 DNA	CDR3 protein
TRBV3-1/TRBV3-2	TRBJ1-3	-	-	TGTGCCAGCAGCCAATTCGGCGGAAACACCATATATTTT	CASSQFGGNTIYF
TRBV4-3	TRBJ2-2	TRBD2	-	TGCGCCAGCAGCCAAGTGGTAGCGGGGGGACCAGTCCGGGAGCTGTTTTTT	CASSQVVAGGPVRELFF
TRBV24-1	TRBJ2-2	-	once	TGTGCCACCAGTTCAGAGACGAACACCGGGGAGCTGTTTTTT	CATSSETNTGELFF
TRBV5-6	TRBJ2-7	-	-	TGTGCCAGCAGCTTGCGATACGAGCAGTACTTC	CASSLRYEQYF
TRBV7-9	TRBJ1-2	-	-	TGTGCCAGCAGCTTGAACCCCGGGAATGGCTACACCTTC	CASSLNPGNGYTF
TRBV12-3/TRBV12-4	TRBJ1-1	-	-	TGTGCCAGCACCGGACAGAGCACTGAAGCTTTCTTT	CASTGQSTEAFF
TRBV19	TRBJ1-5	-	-	TGTGCCAGTAGCGATGCTCCTAATAGCAATCAGCCCCAGCATTTT	CASSDAPNSNQPQHF
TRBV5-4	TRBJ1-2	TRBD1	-	TGTGCCAGCAGCCCGGACAGGGATAATGGCTACACCTTC	CASSPDRDNGYTF
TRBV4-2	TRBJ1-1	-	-	TGTGCCAGCAGCCAAGACCCTTCCTTCACTGAAGCTTTCTTT	CASSQDPSFTEAFF
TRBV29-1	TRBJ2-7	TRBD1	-	TGCAGCGTTAATGCGGGACAGGGAGGCGAGCAGTACTTC	CSVNAGQGGEQYF
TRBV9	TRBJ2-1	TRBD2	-	TGTGCCAGCAGCCGAGGGACTAGCGGGGACAATGAGCAGTTCTTC	CASSRGTSGDNEQFF
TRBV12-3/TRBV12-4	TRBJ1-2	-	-	TGTGCCAGCAGCCACACAGGGCCCCGTGGCTACACCTTC	CASSHTGPRGYTF
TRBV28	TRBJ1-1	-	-	TGTGCCAGCAGGCCTACACAGATGAACACTGAAGCTTTCTTT	CASRPTQMNTEAFF
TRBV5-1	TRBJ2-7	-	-	TGCGCCAGCAGCCCGGACAGCTACGAGCAGTACTTC	CASSPDSYEQYF
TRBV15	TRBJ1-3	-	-	TGTGCCACCAGCAGCTTCTCGGACCACTCTGGAAACACCATATATTTT	CATSSFSDHSGNTIYF
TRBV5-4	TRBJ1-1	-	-	TGTGCCAGCAGCTTGGAGACAAGGAACACTGAAGCTTTCTTT	CASSLETRNTEAFF
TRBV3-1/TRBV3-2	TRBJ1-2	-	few	TGTGCCAGCAGCCAAGGAATTCGACCTTTTTATGGCTACACCTTC	CASSQGIRPFYGYTF
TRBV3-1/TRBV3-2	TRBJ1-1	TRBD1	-	TGTGCCAGCAGCCACCTAGACAGGGAGAACACTGAAGCTTTCTTT	CASSHLDRENTEAFF
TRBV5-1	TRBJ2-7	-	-	TGCGCCAGCAGCTTGGTTGGGGGATTGGGCGAGCAGTACTTC	CASSLVGGLGEQYF
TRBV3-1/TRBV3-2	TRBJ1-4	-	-	TGTGCCAGCAGCCAAGGGGACGCAACTAATGAAAAACTGTTTTTT	CASSQGDATNEKLFF
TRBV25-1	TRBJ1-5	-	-	TGTGCCAGCAGCGGGCTGGGGAATCAGCCCCAGCATTTT	CASSGLGNQPQHF
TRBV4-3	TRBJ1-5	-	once	TGCGCCAGCAGCCAAGAGTGGGAAGTCAATCAGCCCCAGCATTTT	CASSQEWEVNQPQHF
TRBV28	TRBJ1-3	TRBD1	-	TGTGCCAGCAGTTTATTACAGGGGGCTGGAAACACCATATATTTT	CASSLLQGAGNTIYF
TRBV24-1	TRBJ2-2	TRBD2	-	TGTGCCTCCCAGGGGACTAGCTACTCCGGGGAGCTGTTTTTT	CASQGTSYSGELFF
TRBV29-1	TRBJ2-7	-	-	TGCAGCGTTGAAGATCTCAGGAGAAACGAGCAGTACTTC	CSVEDLRRNEQYF
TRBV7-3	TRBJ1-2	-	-	TGTGCCAGCAGCTTAATGGGGGTCGGTGGCTACACCTTC	CASSLMGVGGYTF
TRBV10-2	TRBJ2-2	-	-	TGCGCCAGCAGTGGGGCCGGGGAGCTGTTTTTT	CASSGAGELFF
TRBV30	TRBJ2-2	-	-	TGTGCCTGGAGTGTAATCCTCACCGGGGAGCTGTTTTTT	CAWSVILTGELFF
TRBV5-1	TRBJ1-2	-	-	TGCGCCAGCACCCCGGGCCCTTCACGAGATCTCTATGGCTACACCTTC	CASTPGPSRDLYGYTF
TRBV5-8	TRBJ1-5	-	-	TGTGCCAGCAGCTTGGAGAGCCAGCCCCAGCATTTT	CASSLESQPQHF
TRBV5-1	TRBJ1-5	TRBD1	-	TGCGCCAGCAGTCGAGAGGGACAGAATCAGCCCCAGCATTTT	CASSREGQNQPQHF
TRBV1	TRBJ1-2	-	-	TGCACCAGCAGCCAAGTAAGGTCTGTTGGGGGCCAGGCCGTGCCCGCTAACTATGGCTACACCTTC	CTSSQVRSVGGQAVPANYGYTF
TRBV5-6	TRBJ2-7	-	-	TGTGCCAGCAGCTTGGCCTTACCAGCCAAAGCGGAGCAGTACTTC	CASSLALPAKAEQYF
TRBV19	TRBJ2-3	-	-	TGTGCCAGTAGTATCGGTGATACGCAGTATTTT	CASSIGDTQYF
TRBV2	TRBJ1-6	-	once	TGTGCCAGCAGTGTATGGTCGGGGCTGGGTTCACCCCTCCACTTT	CASSVWSGLGSPLHF
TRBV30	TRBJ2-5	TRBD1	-	TGTGCCTGGAGGTTACCCGGGACAGGGAGTAGGGAGACCCAGTACTTC	CAWRLPGTGSRETQYF
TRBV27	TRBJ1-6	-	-	TGTGCCAGCAGTTTGATCAGGAGCTCCTATAATTCACCCCTCCACTTT	CASSLIRSSYNSPLHF
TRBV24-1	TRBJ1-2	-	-	TGTGCCACCAGTGATTGGTATGGCTACACCTTC	CATSDWYGYTF
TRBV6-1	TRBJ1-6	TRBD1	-	TGTGCCAGCAGTGAAGCCCAGCGGGACAGGTCGTTT	CASSEAQRDRSF
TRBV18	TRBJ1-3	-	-	TGTGCCAGCTCACCAGAACAGATCTCTGGAAACACCATATATTTT	CASSPEQISGNTIYF
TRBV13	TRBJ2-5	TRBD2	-	TGTGCCAGCAGAGGAATAGCGGGGTCGTACCAAGAGACCCAGTACTTC	CASRGIAGSYQETQYF
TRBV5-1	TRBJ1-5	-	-	TGCGCCAGCAGCGCGACAGGCCATAGCAATCAGCCCCAGCATTTT	CASSATGHSNQPQHF
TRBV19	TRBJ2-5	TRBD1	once	TGTGCCAGTAGTATGATGAGACAGGGGCAAGAGACCCAGTACTTC	CASSMMRQGQETQYF
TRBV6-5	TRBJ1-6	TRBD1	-	TGTGCCAGCAGTTACCTTGACAGGGGAAATTCACCCCTCCACTTT	CASSYLDRGNSPLHF
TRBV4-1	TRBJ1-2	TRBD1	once	TGCGCCAGCAGCCAACCGACAGGGGGTCCTCGTGGCTACACCTTC	CASSQPTGGPRGYTF
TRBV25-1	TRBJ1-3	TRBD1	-	TGTGCCAGCAGTGACGACCGGACAGGGTTCACCATATATTTT	CASSDDRTGFTIYF
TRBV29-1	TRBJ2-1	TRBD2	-	TGCAGCGTTGGGGGTAGGGCTAGCGGGGAACAAAGAGGAAGGTCCTACAATGAGCAGTTCTTC	CSVGGRASGEQRGRSYNEQFF
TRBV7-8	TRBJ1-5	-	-	TGTGCCAGCAGCTTATTAAAAACCTTAGGTAGCAATCAGCCCCAGCATTTT	CASSLLKTLGSNQPQHF
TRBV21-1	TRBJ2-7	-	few	TGTGCCAGCTTCCGGGACCCACCGTGCCACGAGCAGTACTTC	CASFRDPPCHEQYF